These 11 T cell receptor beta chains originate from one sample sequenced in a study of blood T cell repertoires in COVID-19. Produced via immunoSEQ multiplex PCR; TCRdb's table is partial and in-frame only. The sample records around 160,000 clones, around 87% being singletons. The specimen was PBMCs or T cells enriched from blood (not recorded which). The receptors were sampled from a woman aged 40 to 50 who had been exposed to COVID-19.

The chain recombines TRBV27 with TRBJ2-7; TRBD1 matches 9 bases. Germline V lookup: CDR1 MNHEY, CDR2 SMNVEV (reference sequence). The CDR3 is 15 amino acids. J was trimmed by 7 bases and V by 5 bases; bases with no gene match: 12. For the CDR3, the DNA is TGTGCCAGCAGTCCGAGGGACAGGGCCGTCGAAGAGCAGTACTTC. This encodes CASSPRDRAVEEQYF.

CDR3 protein: CASSLAGDREDGNTIYF. The CDR3 nucleotides are TGTGCCAGCAGCTTGGCGGGGGACAGGGAAGATGGAAACACCATATATTTT. This rearrangement joins TRBV5-5 to TRBJ1-3, with 9 positions matching TRBD1. Germline V CDR1 and CDR2: SGHKS, YYEKEE (reference sequence). With 0 bases clipped from V and 3 bases from J, the junction kept 7 bases outside the gene matches. CDR3 length: 17 residues.

CDR3: CASSLFSGTGLSNQPQHF. The CDR3 DNA is TGTGCCAGCAGTTTATTTTCCGGGACAGGTCTAAGCAATCAGCCCCAGCATTTT. The chain recombines TRBV27 with TRBJ1-5; 8 bases align to TRBD1. The CDR3 consists of 18 residues. Unmatched junction bases numbered 9, after V lost 1 base and J lost 1 base. Germline values: CDR1 MNHEY, CDR2 SMNVEV (reference sequence).

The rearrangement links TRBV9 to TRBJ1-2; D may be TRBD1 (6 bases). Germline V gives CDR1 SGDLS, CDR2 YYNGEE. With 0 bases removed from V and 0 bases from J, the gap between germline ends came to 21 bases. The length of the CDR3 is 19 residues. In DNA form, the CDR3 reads TGTGCCAGCAGCGTAGACGGCCTTTGGGAGGGGGGGCCTAACTATGGCTACACCTTC. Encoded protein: CASSVDGLWEGGPNYGYTF.

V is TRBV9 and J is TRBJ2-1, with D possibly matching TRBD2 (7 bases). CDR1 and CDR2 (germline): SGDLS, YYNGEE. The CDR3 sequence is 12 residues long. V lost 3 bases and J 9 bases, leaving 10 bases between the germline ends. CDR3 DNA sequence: TGTGCCAGCAGCGGAGGGGGGGCTGAGCAGTTCTTC. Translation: CASSGGGAEQFF.

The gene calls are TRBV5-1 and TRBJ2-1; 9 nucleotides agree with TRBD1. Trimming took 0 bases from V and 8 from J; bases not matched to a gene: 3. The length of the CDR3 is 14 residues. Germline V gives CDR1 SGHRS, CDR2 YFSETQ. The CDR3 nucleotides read TGCGCCAGCAGCTTGGCGGGGGACAGGGATGAGCAGTTCTTC. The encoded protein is CASSLAGDRDEQFF.

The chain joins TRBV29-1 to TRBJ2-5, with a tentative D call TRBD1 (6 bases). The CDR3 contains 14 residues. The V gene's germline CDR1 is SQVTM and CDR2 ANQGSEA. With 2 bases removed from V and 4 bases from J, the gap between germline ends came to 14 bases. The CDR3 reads CSVESQGDRETQYF. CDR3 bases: TGCAGCGTTGAATCACAGGGAGACCGAGAGACCCAGTACTTC.

CDR3: CASSLARRGAHNEQFF. The CDR3 bases are TGCGCCAGCAGCTTGGCCCGGCGGGGGGCCCATAATGAGCAGTTCTTC. This chain uses TRBV5-1 with TRBJ2-1; 8 nucleotides match TRBD2. This CDR3 is 16 amino acids long. Trimming took 0 bases from V and 7 from J; bases not matched to a gene: 9. Per germline, CDR1 SGHRS and CDR2 YFSETQ.

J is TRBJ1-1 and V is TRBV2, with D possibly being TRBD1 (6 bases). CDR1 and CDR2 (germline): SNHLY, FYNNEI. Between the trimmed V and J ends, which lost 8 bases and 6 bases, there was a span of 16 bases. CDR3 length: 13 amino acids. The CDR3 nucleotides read TGTGCCAGCCGAATCGCAGGGGCCCCTGAAGCTTTCTTT. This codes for CASRIAGAPEAFF.

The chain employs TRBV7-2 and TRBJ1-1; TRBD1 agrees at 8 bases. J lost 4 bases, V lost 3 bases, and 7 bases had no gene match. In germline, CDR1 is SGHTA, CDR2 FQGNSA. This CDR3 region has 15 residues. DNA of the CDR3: TGTGCCAGCAGCTTCCCACAGGGGGTGAGCACTGAAGCTTTCTTT. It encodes CASSFPQGVSTEAFF.

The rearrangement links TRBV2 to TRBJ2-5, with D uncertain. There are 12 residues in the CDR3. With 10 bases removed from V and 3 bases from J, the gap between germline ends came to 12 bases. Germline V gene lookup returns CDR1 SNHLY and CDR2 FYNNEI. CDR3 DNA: TGTGCCACCGGTCTAAGTAAAGAGACCCAGTACTTC. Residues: CATGLSKETQYF.